The 30 T cell receptor beta chains listed next were all sequenced from one sample in a study of blood T cell repertoires in COVID-19. Profiled with immunoSEQ multiplex PCR; TCRdb holds only in-frame clones, not every one. This table has about 130,000 clones, around 79% appearing once. Sample: peripheral blood. Every receptor here comes from an elderly man with acute or convalescent COVID-19.

This chain links TRBV2 with TRBJ2-2; TRBD1 is a possible D gene (5 bases). The CDR3 loop spans 15 amino acids. V dropped 7 bases and J dropped 5 bases, with 17 bases sitting between them. Germline CDR1 is SNHLY and CDR2 is FYNNEI. In DNA, the CDR3 is TGTGCCAGCATGCCCCTCAGGAAGGGGACCGGGGAGCTGTTTTTT. This translates into CASMPLRKGTGELFF.

The chain combines TRBV12-3 or TRBV12-4 with TRBJ1-2; D not certain. The CDR3 consists of 12 residues. V was shortened by 6 bases and J by 5 bases, with 10 bases between the two germline ends. The CDR3 sequence is CASSEKPYGYTF. CDR3 in DNA: TGTGCCAGCAGCGAGAAGCCTTATGGCTACACCTTC.

V is TRBV9 and J is TRBJ2-2; 8 bases map to TRBD2. The CDR3 is 16 amino acids. Germline CDR1 reads SGDLS; CDR2 reads YYNGEE. V lost 4 bases, J lost 2 bases, and 7 bases stayed unmatched. The DNA for the CDR3 is TGTGCCAGCAGCCCCCAGGCGGGGGGCAACACCGGGGAGCTGTTTTTT. Its protein is CASSPQAGGNTGELFF.

In nucleotides, the CDR3 is TGCGCCAGCAGCTTGTCAGGGGGCGCGAACACCGGGGAGCTGTTTTTT. Protein product: CASSLSGGANTGELFF. The rearrangement uses TRBV5-1 and TRBJ2-2; 8 positions agree with TRBD1. CDR1 is SGHRS and CDR2 is YFSETQ in the germline V gene. This CDR3 has 16 amino acids. V shed 1 base and J 0 bases; nucleotides not matched to a gene: 2.

V is TRBV9 and J is TRBJ2-7; D may be TRBD1 (5 bases). CDR3 length: 14 amino acids. The germline V and J ends were trimmed by 0 bases and 1 base, with 8 bases remaining between them. The V gene's germline CDR1 is SGDLS and CDR2 YYNGEE. This CDR3 is CASSVAQGSYEQYF. CDR3 bases: TGTGCCAGCAGCGTAGCCCAGGGTTCCTACGAGCAGTACTTC.

The chain carries TRBV6-6 and TRBJ1-2, with TRBD1 matching 7 bases. There are 13 residues in the CDR3. After removal of 5 bases from V and 7 bases from J, the junction contained 7 bases not matched to a gene. In germline, CDR1 is MNHNY, CDR2 SVGAGI (reference sequence). The CDR3 DNA reads as TGTGCCAGCAGTACTACAGGGGTTGGTGGCTACACCTTC. It specifies CASSTTGVGGYTF.

The chain combines TRBV28 with TRBJ1-5; possibly TRBD1 for D (6 bases). Per germline, CDR1 MDHEN and CDR2 SYDVKM. The length of the CDR3 is 13 residues. Trimming took 6 bases from V and 6 from J, leaving 12 bases between them. The CDR3 is CASRGDRSQPQHF. For the CDR3, the DNA is TGTGCCAGCAGAGGCGACAGGTCTCAGCCCCAGCATTTT.

The rearrangement uses TRBV4-1 and TRBJ1-3; D not resolved. There are 17 residues in the CDR3. From germline, CDR1 is MGHRA and CDR2 YSYEKL. Deletions cut 0 bases from V and 0 bases from J, with 12 bases between. CDR3 loop: CASSQEAQSNSGNTIYF. CDR3 nucleotides: TGCGCCAGCAGCCAAGAGGCACAGTCCAACTCTGGAAACACCATATATTTT.

The chain has TRBV7-6 and TRBJ1-1; D unresolved. Trimming stripped 0 bases from V and 7 bases from J, with 6 bases between. CDR3 length: 12 amino acids. Germline V CDR1 and CDR2: SGHVS, FNYEAQ. Here the CDR3 DNA reads TGTGCCAGCAGCTTAGCGTACGGTGAAGCTTTCTTT. Translating it yields CASSLAYGEAFF.

This clone was counted a few times. The V gene is TRBV4-2, the J gene TRBJ1-6; D might be TRBD1 (5 bases). V was cut by 0 bases and J by 10 bases, with 16 bases left in between. This CDR3 comprises 16 residues. CDR1 and CDR2 from the germline V gene are LGHNA and YNFKEQ. CDR3 bases: TGTGCCAGCAGCCAAGAGGGTATCGGGGGACGATCACCCCTCCACTTT. This gives the protein CASSQEGIGGRSPLHF.

The chain employs TRBV5-6 and TRBJ2-2; tentative D call: TRBD2 (7 bases). CDR1 is SGHDT and CDR2 is YYEEEE in the germline V gene. The CDR3 runs 16 residues. The V end was cut by 0 bases, the J end by 7 bases, with 16 bases between. CDR3 nucleotides: TGTGCCAGCAGCTTGGTCGGGCGGGGGCAGAGCGGGGAGCTGTTTTTT. This gives the protein CASSLVGRGQSGELFF.

The chain carries TRBV11-3 and TRBJ2-1; 10 positions agree with TRBD1. This CDR3 spans 15 amino acids. V shed 5 bases and J 9 bases; nucleotides not matched to a gene: 10. Germline values: CDR1 SGHNT, CDR2 YENEEA. CDR3 amino acids: CASSPRQGAHGEQFF. CDR3 nucleotides: TGTGCCAGCAGCCCCCGACAGGGGGCTCACGGTGAGCAGTTCTTC.

The V gene is TRBV2, the J gene TRBJ2-5, with TRBD2 identical over 8 bases. The CDR3 covers 15 residues. V was clipped by 6 bases and J by 2 bases; unmatched bases: 8. In germline, CDR1 is SNHLY, CDR2 FYNNEI. The CDR3 DNA reads TGTGCCAGCAGGGGAGGCAGCGGGGGACAAGAGACCCAGTACTTC. Its translation: CASRGGSGGQETQYF.

This chain links TRBV6-5 with TRBJ1-2; 12 positions agree with TRBD1. Germline V gene sequence: CDR1 MNHEY, CDR2 SVGAGI. The CDR3 extends over 14 amino acids. After removal of 6 bases from V and 8 bases from J, the junction contained 7 bases not matched to a gene. The CDR3 coding sequence is TGTGCCAGCAGGGGGACAGGGGGCGCGGGAGGCTACACCTTC. The encoded protein is CASRGTGGAGGYTF.

This clone showed up just a few times. This specimen includes other DNA sequences encoding the same CDR3. This chain joins TRBV20-1 and TRBJ2-7; D not certain. The V gene lost 3 bases and the J gene lost 4 bases, with 13 bases spanning the gap. CDR3 length equals 13 residues. Looked up from germline, CDR1 is DFQATT and CDR2 is SNEGSKA (reference sequence). The CDR3 sequence: CSASRPGGYEQYF. CDR3 DNA sequence: TGCAGTGCTAGTCGTCCAGGTGGATACGAGCAGTACTTC.

This clone was found a few times. The chain is built from TRBV7-3 and TRBJ2-3; TRBD1 matches 10 bases. The CDR3 is 14 amino acids. Per the germline V gene, CDR1 is SGHTA and CDR2 is FQGTGA. V dropped 3 bases and J dropped 4; count of bases not matched to a gene: 1. CDR3 DNA: TGTGCCAGCAGCTTTGGACAGGGGGCAGATACGCAGTATTTT. This translates into CASSFGQGADTQYF.

This rearrangement joins TRBV14 to TRBJ2-6; D is perhaps TRBD1 (6 bases). The CDR3 consists of 15 residues. Germline lookup yields CDR1 SGHDN and CDR2 FVKESK. Trimming took 4 bases from V and 5 from J, leaving 12 bases between them. Written as DNA, the CDR3 is TGTGCCAGCAGCCCTCAGGGGCCTAGGGCCAACGTCCTGACTTTC. Its translation: CASSPQGPRANVLTF. The full variable domain, rest sourced from reference TRBV14 and TRBJ2-6, is EAGVTQFPSHSVIEKGQTVTLRCDPISGHDNLYWYRRVMGKEIKFLLHFVKESKQDESGMPNNRFLAERTGGTYSTLKVQPAELEDSGVYFCASSPQGPRANVLTFGAGSRLTVL.

CDR3 amino acids: CAIRGLPGETQYF. The CDR3 DNA sequence: TGTGCCATCAGGGGACTCCCCGGGGAGACCCAGTACTTC. V is TRBV10-3 and J is TRBJ2-5, with D perhaps matching TRBD2 (6 bases). V was cut by 6 bases and J by 5 bases, with 13 bases left in between. The CDR3 loop spans 13 amino acids. The germline CDR1 and CDR2 sequences are ENHRY and SYGVKD.

The chain is built from TRBV28 and TRBJ2-7; tentative D call: TRBD1 (6 bases). Germline CDR1 and CDR2: MDHEN and SYDVKM. V was pared by 4 bases and J by 0 bases, with 13 bases between. This CDR3 spans 15 amino acids. As DNA, the CDR3 is TGTGCCAGCAGTTCCTGGACAGCGAGCTCCTACGAGCAGTACTTC. Its protein is CASSSWTASSYEQYF.

The chain carries TRBV28 and TRBJ1-1; D is uncertain. V was shortened by 7 bases and J by 0 bases, with 18 bases between the two germline ends. This CDR3 contains 16 residues. Germline V CDR1 and CDR2: MDHEN, SYDVKM. CDR3 nucleotides: TGTGCCAGCAAAAGAGACTGGTCTTTAATGAACACTGAAGCTTTCTTT. It translates to CASKRDWSLMNTEAFF.

This clone was recorded only once. The CDR3 nucleotides are TGTGCCAGCAGCTTGGCCCCCGTAAATAATTCACCCCTCCACTTT. Its translation: CASSLAPVNNSPLHF. V and J are TRBV5-4 and TRBJ1-6; no clear D. There are 15 residues in the CDR3. Trimming took off 0 bases at V and 5 bases at J, with 9 bases between the two ends. The V gene's germline CDR1 is SGHNT and CDR2 YYREEE (reference sequence).

The chain combines TRBV7-9 with TRBJ1-4, with D unclear. Germline loops: CDR1 SEHNR, CDR2 FQNEAQ (reference sequence). The CDR3 is made up of 12 amino acids. Trimming pared 8 bases from V and 7 bases from J, leaving 11 bases between. Written as DNA, the CDR3 is TGTGCCAGCTCGCCCCCAGGTGAAAAACTGTTTTTT. This codes for CASSPPGEKLFF.

The CDR3 bases are TGCGCCAGCAGCTATAGCAGGGTAACTAACACTGAAGCTTTCTTT. Translation gives CASSYSRVTNTEAFF. The rearrangement joins TRBV5-1 to TRBJ1-1; D is possibly TRBD1 (5 bases). The CDR3 contains 15 residues. Germline V gives CDR1 SGHRS, CDR2 YFSETQ. Trimming shortened V by 3 bases and J by 2 bases, and 14 bases separated the two germline ends.

The chain has TRBV5-1 and TRBJ2-2, with TRBD1 matching over 8 bases. CDR1 SGHRS and CDR2 YFSETQ come from the germline V gene. This CDR3 is 16 amino acids long. V trimming: 5 bases; J trimming: 5 bases; junction bases outside the gene matches: 11. The CDR3: CASSIRSGGRTGELFF. CDR3 DNA: TGCGCCAGCAGTATCCGCTCAGGGGGCAGGACCGGGGAGCTGTTTTTT.

The chain is built from TRBV5-1 and TRBJ2-2; tentatively, D is TRBD1 (7 bases). With 1 base removed from V and 4 bases from J, the gap between germline ends came to 14 bases. This CDR3 comprises 16 residues. Germline-derived CDR1 and CDR2 are SGHRS and YFSETQ. CDR3 residues: CASSLSDREATGELFF. The CDR3 DNA reads as TGCGCCAGCAGCTTGTCCGACAGGGAGGCCACCGGGGAGCTGTTTTTT.

This clone has a handful of counts. The chain is built from TRBV5-5 and TRBJ2-7, with D maybe TRBD1 (7 bases). V lost 2 bases and J 3 bases, leaving 12 bases between the germline ends. Germline CDR1 reads SGHKS; CDR2 reads YYEKEE (reference sequence). This CDR3 region has 14 residues. In nucleotides, the CDR3 is TGTGCCAGCAGCTTCAGGGGGGCCTACTACGAGCAGTACTTC. This gives the protein CASSFRGAYYEQYF.

This chain joins TRBV7-9 and TRBJ2-6; no clear D gene. V lost 6 bases, J lost 0 bases, and 6 bases lay in between. CDR1 is SEHNR and CDR2 is FQNEAQ in the germline V gene (reference sequence). This CDR3 contains 14 residues. DNA of the CDR3: TGTGCCAGCAGTCCTAGCTCTGGGGCCAACGTCCTGACTTTC. Amino acids: CASSPSSGANVLTF.

The CDR3 DNA is TGTGCCAGCAGCCAGGGGGGGGCTGGCACAGATACGCAGTATTTT. It codes for CASSQGGAGTDTQYF. The genes are TRBV14 and TRBJ2-3, with D possibly TRBD2 on 7 matching bases. This CDR3 has 15 amino acids. From germline, CDR1 is SGHDN and CDR2 FVKESK. The V end was cut by 3 bases, the J end by 1 base, with 11 bases between. Combining the CDR3 with reference TRBV14 and TRBJ2-3 gives the whole variable domain EAGVTQFPSHSVIEKGQTVTLRCDPISGHDNLYWYRRVMGKEIKFLLHFVKESKQDESGMPNNRFLAERTGGTYSTLKVQPAELEDSGVYFCASSQGGAGTDTQYFGPGTRLTVL.

The V gene is TRBV29-1, the J gene TRBJ1-2; TRBD1 might be the D (5 bases). The CDR3 contains 10 residues. Per germline, CDR1 SQVTM and CDR2 ANQGSEA. Trimming removed 6 bases at V and 7 bases at J, with 9 bases between. In DNA, the CDR3 is TGCAGCGTCGCGGGGGGTGGCTACACCTTC. The encoded protein is CSVAGGGYTF.

V is TRBV6-5 and J is TRBJ1-6; 8 bases fit TRBD1. This CDR3 comprises 14 residues. V lost 5 bases, J lost 13 bases, and 10 bases stayed unmatched. Germline assignment: CDR1 MNHEY and CDR2 SVGAGI. The CDR3 here is CASSPNRGISPLHF. CDR3 in DNA: TGTGCCAGCAGTCCAAACAGGGGGATTAGCCCCCTCCACTTT.